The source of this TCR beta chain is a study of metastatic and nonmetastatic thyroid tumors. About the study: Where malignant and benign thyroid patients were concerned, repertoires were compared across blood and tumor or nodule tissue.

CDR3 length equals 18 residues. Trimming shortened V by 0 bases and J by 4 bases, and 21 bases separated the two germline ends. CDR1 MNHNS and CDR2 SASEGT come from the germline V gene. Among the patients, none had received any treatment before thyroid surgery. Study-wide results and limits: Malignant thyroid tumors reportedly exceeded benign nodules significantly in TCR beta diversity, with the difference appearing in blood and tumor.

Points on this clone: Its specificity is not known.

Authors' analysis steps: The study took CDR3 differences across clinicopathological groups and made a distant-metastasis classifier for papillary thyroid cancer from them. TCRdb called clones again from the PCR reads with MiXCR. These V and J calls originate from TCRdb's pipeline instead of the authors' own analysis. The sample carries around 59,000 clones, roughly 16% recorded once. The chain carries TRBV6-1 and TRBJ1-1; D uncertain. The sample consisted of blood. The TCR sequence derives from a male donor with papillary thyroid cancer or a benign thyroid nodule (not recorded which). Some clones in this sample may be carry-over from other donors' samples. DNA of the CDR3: TGTGCCAGCAGTGAAGCACGGTCTAGCGTCTTCCTGTGCACTGAAGCTTTCTTT. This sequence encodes CASSEARSSVFLCTEAFF.